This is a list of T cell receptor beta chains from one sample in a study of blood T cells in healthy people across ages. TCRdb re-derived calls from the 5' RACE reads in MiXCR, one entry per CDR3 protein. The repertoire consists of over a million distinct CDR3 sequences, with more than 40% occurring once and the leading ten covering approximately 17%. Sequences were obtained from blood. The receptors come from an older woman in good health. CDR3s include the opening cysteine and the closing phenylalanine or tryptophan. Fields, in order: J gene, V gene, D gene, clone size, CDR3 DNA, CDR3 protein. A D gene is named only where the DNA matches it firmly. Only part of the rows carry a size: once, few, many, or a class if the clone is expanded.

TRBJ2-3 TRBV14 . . TGTGCCAGCAGCCACCTAAGCCGGGATCTCGATACGCAGTATTTT CASSHLSRDLDTQYF
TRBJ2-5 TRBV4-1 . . TGCGCCAGCAGCCAAGACCCTCTCCCAGGCCGACAAGAGACCCAGTACTTC CASSQDPLPGRQETQYF
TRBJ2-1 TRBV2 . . TGTGCCAGCAGTGAAAGGCAGGGGACCTACAATGAGCAGTTCTTC CASSERQGTYNEQFF
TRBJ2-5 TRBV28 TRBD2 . TGTGCCAGCAGTTTGGGTCTGACTAGCGGAAATCAAGAGACCCAGTACTTC CASSLGLTSGNQETQYF
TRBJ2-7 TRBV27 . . TGTGCCAGCAGTTCGTACAGGTTTCCCTACGAGCAGTACTTC CASSSYRFPYEQYF
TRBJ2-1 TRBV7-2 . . TGTGCCAGGAACCCACAAGGCAGGGCAGAGGGGAATGAGCAGTTCTTC CARNPQGRAEGNEQFF
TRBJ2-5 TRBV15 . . TGTGCCGCCAGCAGAGATCCCGTCTCGGTGGAGACCCAGTACTTC CAASRDPVSVETQYF
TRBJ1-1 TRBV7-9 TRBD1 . TGTGCCAGCAGCCTCGACAGGGTGGACACTGAAGCTTTCTTT CASSLDRVDTEAFF
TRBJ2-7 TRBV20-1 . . TGCAGTGCTAGATACCGGGACTACGAGCAGTACTTC CSARYRDYEQYF
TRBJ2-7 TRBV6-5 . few TGTGCCAGCAGTTCCCCCGGAGGGACAGTCAACTACGAGCAGTACTTC CASSSPGGTVNYEQYF
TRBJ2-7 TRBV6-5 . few TGTGCCAGCAGTTACGGGGGAGGGGGGGTCTACGAGCAGTACTTC CASSYGGGGVYEQYF
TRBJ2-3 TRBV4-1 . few TGCGCCAGCACCGCGGCGGGGCGCACAGATACGCAGTATTTT CASTAAGRTDTQYF
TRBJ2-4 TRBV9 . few TGTGCCAGCAGCGTAGGTGGGGAGAACATTCAGTACTTC CASSVGGENIQYF
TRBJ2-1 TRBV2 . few TGTGCCAGCAGTGAGGAGCGGAGCTCCTACAATGAGCAGTTCTTC CASSEERSSYNEQFF
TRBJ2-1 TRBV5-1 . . TGCGCCAGCAGCCCTCTGGAGGGATTTAGGAATGAGCAGTTCTTC CASSPLEGFRNEQFF
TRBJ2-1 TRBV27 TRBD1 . TGTGCCAGCAGTTTATGGGACAGGGTTTATGAGCAGTTCTTC CASSLWDRVYEQFF
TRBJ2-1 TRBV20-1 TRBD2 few TGCAGTGCTAGAGATAGAACTAGCGGGAGGGTACCCTACAATGAGCAGTTCTTC CSARDRTSGRVPYNEQFF
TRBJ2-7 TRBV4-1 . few TGCGCCAGCAGCCAAGATGGGACCCTCTACGAGCAGTACTTC CASSQDGTLYEQYF
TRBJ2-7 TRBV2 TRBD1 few TGTGCCAGCTTTAGGGACAGGGGGCTCCACGAGCAGTACTTC CASFRDRGLHEQYF
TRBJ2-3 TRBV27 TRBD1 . TGTGCCAGCAGTCCCGGACAGGGGGAGCTGACAGATACGCAGTATTTT CASSPGQGELTDTQYF
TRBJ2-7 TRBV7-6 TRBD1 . TGTGCCAGCAGCCTAGGACAGGATCTTGGGAGCGAGCAGTACTTC CASSLGQDLGSEQYF
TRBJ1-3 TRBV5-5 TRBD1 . TGTGCCAGCAGCCCCGGGACAGGGTCCTCGCGGGGAAACACCATATATTTT CASSPGTGSSRGNTIYF
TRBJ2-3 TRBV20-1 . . TGCAGTGCTAGGAGATTTGGGCAGGGATTGGATACGCAGTATTTT CSARRFGQGLDTQYF